The T cell receptor beta chain under discussion was sequenced for a study of cytomegalovirus exposure and HLA in healthy donors. The study's findings and limits: The presence/absence work took it that sequencing depth was about the same across donors. The authors reported that TCR beta sequences could predict HLA-A and HLA-B alleles. These predictions were accurate for most subjects in the first cohort.

PCR involved 60 Vbeta and 13 Jbeta primers. Data came from immunoSEQ multiplex PCR; TCRdb stores just in-frame clones and leaves some out. Seen here are some 150,000 clones, around 79% observed once, and the top ten hold about 6.7%. CDR3 size: 19 residues. The germline CDR1 and CDR2 sequences are SGHTA and FQGNSA. The ends lost 1 base at V and 0 bases at J; junction bases unmatched: 10. Regarding this clone: The antigen remains unidentified.

The sequenced material came from PBMCs. This chain connects TRBV7-2 to TRBJ2-3; 10 positions agree with TRBD2. The source of this sequence is a woman aged 40 to 50 in good health and CMV-seropositive. The CDR3 DNA sequence: TGTGCCAGCAGCTTAGTGAGGTACCTAGCGGGGGTTAGCACAGATACGCAGTATTTT. It yields the protein CASSLVRYLAGVSTDTQYF.